This T cell receptor (beta chain) was identified during a study of lymphopenia after photon versus proton radiotherapy. The germline V gene has CDR1 MNHNY and CDR2 SVGAGI (reference sequence). V was pared by 0 bases and J by 5 bases, with 1 base of the junction left unmatched. The CDR3 has 13 residues. Clones were read by immunoSEQ multiplex PCR, and TCRdb kept only the in-frame ones, dropping some. The sample yields about 33,000 clones, 90% seen once. The sequence derives from a woman aged 50 to 60 with pancreatic cancer. The chain combines TRBV6-6 with TRBJ2-7, with 7 bases identical to TRBD2. Sequencing used peripheral blood, obtained from a patient treated with photon-based radiotherapy. The CDR3 DNA sequence: TGTGCCAGCAGTTACTCGGCGGGGGACGAGCAGTACTTC. Encoded protein: CASSYSAGDEQYF.